This T cell receptor beta chain was obtained from a study of shared clonotypes between healthy human individuals. Study outcomes and limitations: Naive subsets tended to show greater estimated richness than memory subsets. Across four donors, naive CD4 shared 5% to 6%, naive CD8 under 4%, memory CD4 2.3%, memory CD8 0.4% to 0.5%.

This clone was detected only once. The antigen remains undetermined. This CDR3 is also generated by other DNA sequences in the sample. Some clones are missing from TCRdb's copy, which holds only in-frame ones; the method was immunoSEQ multiplex PCR. Of some 900,000 clones in the sample, over 75% are singletons; the top ten hold nearly 1.5%. Trimming left V 3 bases short and J 1 base short, with 7 bases between. Germline lookup yields CDR1 SQVTM and CDR2 ANQGSEA. This CDR3 spans 13 amino acids. The investigators split CD4+ cells into a CD45RA+ naive subset and a CD45RA-negative memory subset. This receptor was obtained from a man aged 18 to 35 in good health. The sequencing sample was made of memory CD4+ T cells sorted from blood. The subset was: CD45RA-negative fraction. The rearrangement joins TRBV29-1 to TRBJ1-3, with D possibly TRBD1 on 5 matching bases. CDR3 bases: TGCAGCGTTGAGGGGGGTTCTGGAAACACCATATATTTT. Its translation: CSVEGGSGNTIYF.